A single sample is the source of the 3 T cell receptor beta chains below, sequenced in a study of blood T cell repertoires in COVID-19. Only in-frame clones appear in the TCRdb table, and some are missing; sequencing was by immunoSEQ multiplex PCR. The table lists 130,000 to 150,000 clones, about 82% of them singletons. Sequenced: peripheral blood. The source of these receptors is a woman aged 40-49 years with active or convalescent COVID-19.

The chain's CDR3 is CASMGAPDEQYF. DNA for the CDR3: TGTGCCAGCATGGGGGCCCCGGACGAGCAGTACTTC. The gene calls are TRBV27 and TRBJ2-7, with a possible D match to TRBD1 (6 bases). Trimming left V 7 bases short and J 5 bases short, with 12 bases between. The CDR3 sequence is 12 residues long. Germline V lookup: CDR1 MNHEY, CDR2 SMNVEV (reference sequence).

The genes are TRBV28 and TRBJ2-1; 13 nucleotides match TRBD2. The junction had 14 bases not matched to a gene; V was cut back by 5 bases and J by 7 bases. The V gene's germline CDR1 is MDHEN and CDR2 SYDVKM. CDR3 size: 18 residues. In DNA, the CDR3 is TGTGCCAGCAGTACGGAGCCCCTCGGACTAGCGGGAGCTAATGAGCAGTTCTTC. It specifies CASSTEPLGLAGANEQFF.

The chain has TRBV2 and TRBJ2-3; D may be TRBD2 (6 bases). The germline gives CDR1 SNHLY, CDR2 FYNNEI. Trimming took 3 bases from V and 7 from J, leaving 14 bases between them. The CDR3 is made up of 14 amino acids. CDR3 sequence (DNA): TGTGCCAGCAGTGAGGGCGGGGCCCGACATACGCAGTATTTT. This codes for CASSEGGARHTQYF.